A single sample is the source of the 26 T cell receptor beta chains below, sequenced in a study of cytomegalovirus exposure and HLA in healthy donors. PCR amplification relied on 60 Vbeta primers (plus 13 Jbeta primers). Repertoires were generated with immunoSEQ multiplex PCR, while TCRdb's copy carries only in-frame clones and drops some. This repertoire includes about 52,000 clones. Sequenced input: PBMCs. These receptors were collected from a woman aged 60-70 years in good health and CMV-seropositive.

The V gene is TRBV20-1, the J gene TRBJ2-1, with D possibly matching TRBD1 (6 bases). Germline lookup yields CDR1 DFQATT and CDR2 SNEGSKA (reference sequence). V dropped 5 bases and J dropped 6 bases, with 8 bases sitting between them. This CDR3 is built from 11 residues. CDR3 coding DNA: TGCAGTGCTCCAGGGGCCAATGAGCAGTTCTTC. Translating gives CSAPGANEQFF.

This chain uses TRBV5-6 with TRBJ1-2; D ambiguous. Trimming took off 9 bases at V and 2 bases at J, with 14 bases between the two ends. CDR1 is SGHDT and CDR2 is YYEEEE in the germline V gene. The CDR3 spans 13 residues. The CDR3 here is CATKGWENYGYTF. The CDR3 nucleotides are TGTGCCACCAAGGGCTGGGAGAACTATGGCTACACCTTC.

In DNA form, the CDR3 reads TGTGCCAGCAGCCTGGACAGGGTCGGACGGTGGGATCAAGAGACCCAGTACTTC. Protein product: CASSLDRVGRWDQETQYF. J is TRBJ2-5 and V is TRBV5-6; 8 bases align to TRBD1. CDR3 length: 18 residues. With V trimmed by 4 bases and J by 2 bases, 16 bases remained unmatched. Germline V gene data show CDR1 as SGHDT and CDR2 as YYEEEE.

V and J are TRBV5-1 and TRBJ2-2, with a possible D match to TRBD1 (5 bases). Germline loops: CDR1 SGHRS, CDR2 YFSETQ. Deletions cut 0 bases from V and 4 bases from J, with 7 bases between. There are 14 residues in the CDR3. The CDR3 nucleotides are TGCGCCAGCAGCTTGGAAGGGGCCACCGGGGAGCTGTTTTTT. It translates to CASSLEGATGELFF.

This chain uses TRBV7-9 with TRBJ2-3; TRBD2 agrees at 9 bases. The V gene's germline CDR1 is SEHNR and CDR2 FQNEAQ (reference sequence). CDR3 length: 15 amino acids. V gave up 5 bases and J gave up 2 bases; unmatched junction bases: 5. The chain's CDR3 is CASSDGTSPTDTQYF. The DNA for the CDR3 is TGTGCCAGCAGCGATGGGACTAGCCCCACAGATACGCAGTATTTT.

The V call is TRBV7-8, the J call TRBJ1-5; D call uncertain. V was shortened by 0 bases and J by 4 bases, with 4 bases between the two germline ends. Germline CDR1 SGHVS, CDR2 FQNEAQ. The CDR3 extends over 13 amino acids. CDR3 in DNA: TGTGCCAGCAGCTTAGCGACTAATCAGCCCCAGCATTTT. Residues: CASSLATNQPQHF.

The V call is TRBV6-5, the J call TRBJ2-7, with 7 bases fitting TRBD1. This CDR3 contains 11 residues. Germline V gene lookup returns CDR1 MNHEY and CDR2 SVGAGI. J gave up 9 bases and V 9 bases, and 8 bases lay outside the gene matches. In DNA form, the CDR3 reads TGTGCCAGAAGTACTCGACAGGGGCAGTACTTC. It translates to CARSTRQGQYF.

DNA of the CDR3: TGTGCCAGTAGTACGGGGACAGAGGCCTATGGCAATCAGCCCCAGCATTTT. This gives the protein CASSTGTEAYGNQPQHF. The chain uses TRBV19 and TRBJ1-5, with 7 bases fitting TRBD1. Germline V gene data show CDR1 as LNHDA and CDR2 as SQIVND (reference sequence). The CDR3 runs 17 residues. V lost 4 bases and J lost 2; bases outside the gene matches: 11.

V gene TRBV29-1 combines with J gene TRBJ1-1; no reliable D call. Trimming cost V 0 bases and J 7 bases, with 12 bases left between them. The CDR3 runs 13 residues. Germline CDR1 reads SQVTM; CDR2 reads ANQGSEA. CDR3 in amino acids: CSVEDRGVGEAFF. The CDR3 nucleotides read TGCAGCGTTGAAGATCGGGGAGTTGGTGAAGCTTTCTTT. The entire variable domain, with the rest obtained from reference TRBV29-1 and TRBJ1-1, is as follows: SAVISQKPSRDICQRGTSLTIQCQVDSQVTMMFWYRQQPGQSLTLIATANQGSEATYESGFVIDKFPISRPNLTFSTLTVSNMSPEDSSIYLCSVEDRGVGEAFFGQGTRLTVV.

J is TRBJ2-7 and V is TRBV5-1; D might be TRBD1 (6 bases). V lost 4 bases and J lost 4, with 9 bases in between. Germline values: CDR1 SGHRS, CDR2 YFSETQ. The CDR3 consists of 12 residues. CDR3 in amino acids: CASSLGQYEQYF. The CDR3 DNA is TGCGCCAGCAGCCTCGGACAGTACGAGCAGTACTTC.

On this clone itself: One end of the junction is discordant with germline, which a read error may explain. Additional DNA sequences in this sample encode the identical CDR3. The chain couples TRBV28 to TRBJ1-6; no clear D. Germline-derived CDR1 and CDR2 are MDHEN and SYDVKM. CDR3 length equals 15 residues. CDR3 DNA: TGTGCCAGCAGTTTCCGGCGGCCGCTCAATTCACCCCTACACTTT. Amino acid sequence: CASSFRRPLNSPLHF.

V gene TRBV28 combines with J gene TRBJ1-2, with 8 bases aligning to TRBD1. This CDR3 comprises 16 residues. Germline loops: CDR1 MDHEN, CDR2 SYDVKM. After removal of 5 bases from V and 7 bases from J, the junction contained 15 bases not matched to a gene. The CDR3 reads CASSPGTGPTLGGYTF. DNA of the CDR3: TGTGCCAGCAGTCCGGGGACAGGTCCCACTCTAGGTGGCTACACCTTC.

The chain links TRBV5-1 to TRBJ2-7; TRBD1 aligns across 10 bases. The J segment lost 2 bases and the V segment lost 0 bases, leaving 8 bases of the junction unmatched. The CDR3 loop spans 17 amino acids. Per the germline V gene, CDR1 is SGHRS and CDR2 is YFSETQ. The CDR3 sequence: CASSLGYMGQGTYEQYF. DNA for the CDR3: TGCGCCAGCAGCTTGGGTTACATGGGACAGGGGACCTACGAGCAGTACTTC.

The rearrangement joins TRBV18 to TRBJ2-5; a weak D match, TRBD1 (6 bases). CDR1 and CDR2 from the germline V gene are KGHSH and LQKENI. This CDR3 has 14 residues. Trimming took off 6 bases at V and 0 bases at J, with 11 bases between the two ends. DNA of the CDR3: TGTGCCAGCTCGGTGACAGGTTACCAAGAGACCCAGTACTTC. Translated, it gives CASSVTGYQETQYF.

The chain is built from TRBV19 and TRBJ2-7; a possible D gene is TRBD2 (5 bases). From germline, CDR1 is LNHDA and CDR2 SQIVND (reference sequence). The ends were cut back, 3 bases at V and 2 bases at J, with 8 bases in the middle. The CDR3 runs to 13 residues. The DNA of the CDR3 is TGTGCCAGTAGTATGAGGGAACCCTACGAGCAGTACTTC. Its protein product is CASSMREPYEQYF.

The gene calls are TRBV4-1 and TRBJ1-2; D unclear. Germline-derived CDR1 and CDR2 are MGHRA and YSYEKL. The V and J ends lost 1 base and 4 bases respectively, with 10 bases between them. The CDR3 is made up of 14 amino acids. The CDR3 here is CASSQGVIIYGYTF. The CDR3, as DNA: TGCGCCAGCAGCCAAGGAGTAATAATCTATGGCTACACCTTC.

The chain links TRBV11-3 to TRBJ2-4; maybe TRBD1 (6 bases). Germline CDR1 is SGHNT and CDR2 is YENEEA. This CDR3 is 14 amino acids long. The germline V and J ends were trimmed by 1 base and 6 bases, with 10 bases remaining between them. For the CDR3, the DNA is TGTGCCAGCAGCTTAGGAGGGGGTGGAAACATTCAGTACTTC. This sequence encodes CASSLGGGGNIQYF. Full variable domain (missing parts from reference TRBV11-3 and TRBJ2-4): EAGVVQSPRYKIIEKKQPVAFWCNPISGHNTLYWYLQNLGQGPELLIRYENEEAVDDSQLPKDRFSAERLKGVDSTLKIQPAELGDSAVYLCASSLGGGGNIQYFGAGTRLSVL.

The chain employs TRBV18 and TRBJ1-5, with D maybe TRBD1 (5 bases). Germline CDR1 and CDR2: KGHSH and LQKENI. The CDR3 loop spans 17 amino acids. V lost 3 bases to trimming and J lost 2 bases, with 17 bases between them. The CDR3 protein is CASSPPRTGDGNQPQHF. The CDR3, as DNA: TGTGCCAGCTCACCCCCCAGAACAGGCGACGGCAATCAGCCCCAGCATTTT. Using reference TRBV18 and TRBJ1-5 for the parts outside the CDR3, the full variable domain is NAGVMQNPRHLVRRRGQEARLRCSPMKGHSHVYWYRQLPEEGLKFMVYLQKENIIDESGMPKERFSAEFPKEGPSILRIQQVVRGDSAAYFCASSPPRTGDGNQPQHFGDGTRLSIL.

This rearrangement joins TRBV27 to TRBJ1-6; perhaps TRBD1 as D (6 bases). This CDR3 spans 15 amino acids. Trimming stripped 5 bases from V and 10 bases from J, with 18 bases between. Germline CDR1 is MNHEY and CDR2 is SMNVEV (reference sequence). The CDR3 protein is CASSPTGLGGSPLHF. The CDR3 DNA reads as TGTGCCAGCAGTCCTACAGGGTTGGGTGGCTCACCCCTCCACTTT.

CDR3 loop: CASRDRGQGNNEQFF. The DNA of the CDR3 is TGTGCCAGTAGGGACCGGGGACAGGGCAATAATGAGCAGTTCTTC. The chain combines TRBV19 with TRBJ2-1, with TRBD1 matching 9 bases. Germline CDR1 is LNHDA and CDR2 is SQIVND (reference sequence). The V segment lost 6 bases and the J segment 7 bases; nucleotides outside the gene matches: 10. This CDR3 region has 15 residues.

The chain combines TRBV6-1 with TRBJ1-6, with 9 bases lining up with TRBD1. Per germline, CDR1 MNHNS and CDR2 SASEGT. Trimming took 4 bases from V and 9 from J; bases not matched to a gene: 13. CDR3 size: 17 residues. The CDR3 sequence is CASSARPGQGVGSPLHF. The CDR3 nucleotides are TGTGCCAGCAGTGCCCGGCCGGGACAGGGCGTAGGTTCACCCCTCCACTTT.

This chain connects TRBV5-1 to TRBJ2-7, with TRBD2 identical over 10 bases. CDR3 size: 18 residues. V trimming: 4 bases; J trimming: 3 bases; junction bases outside the gene matches: 16. Germline V gene data show CDR1 as SGHRS and CDR2 as YFSETQ. In DNA, the CDR3 is TGCGCCAGCAGCCTCCACCTTCGGGGGCTAGCGGGAGTCTACGAGCAGTACTTC. It codes for CASSLHLRGLAGVYEQYF.

The chain links TRBV6-6 to TRBJ2-7; TRBD2 might be the D (5 bases). Trimming took 4 bases from V and 4 from J, leaving 14 bases between them. Germline values: CDR1 MNHNY, CDR2 SVGAGI (reference sequence). This CDR3 region has 14 residues. CDR3 loop: CASSSGLPGYEQYF. The CDR3 DNA follows: TGTGCCAGCAGTTCAGGACTCCCCGGATACGAGCAGTACTTC.

The V and J genes are TRBV28 and TRBJ2-7; D is perhaps TRBD1 (6 bases). Germline CDR1 reads MDHEN; CDR2 reads SYDVKM. CDR3 length: 14 amino acids. V lost 7 bases, J lost 6 bases, and 19 bases lay in between. The CDR3 is CASIQTGGGGEQYF. The CDR3, as DNA: TGTGCCAGCATTCAAACGGGTGGGGGCGGCGAGCAGTACTTC.

The rearrangement uses TRBV9 and TRBJ2-3; 10 bases fit TRBD2. After removal of 1 base from V and 4 bases from J, the junction contained 6 bases not matched to a gene. This CDR3 has 16 residues. Germline-derived CDR1 and CDR2 are SGDLS and YYNGEE. CDR3 DNA sequence: TGTGCCAGCAGCGTACGCCTAGCGGGGGACCCAGATACGCAGTATTTT. Amino acid sequence: CASSVRLAGDPDTQYF. Full variable domain (outside the CDR3, taken from reference TRBV9 and TRBJ2-3): DSGVTQTPKHLITATGQRVTLRCSPRSGDLSVYWYQQSLDQGLQFLIQYYNGEERAKGNILERFSAQQFPDLHSELNLSSLELGDSALYFCASSVRLAGDPDTQYFGPGTRLTVL.

With respect to this clone: The germline gene is not matched at one end of the junction; a read error may be the cause. The V gene is TRBV7-8, the J gene TRBJ1-5, with D possibly TRBD1 on 5 matching bases. The germline CDR1 and CDR2 sequences are SGHVS and FQNEAQ. The CDR3 extends over 16 amino acids. The CDR3 bases are TGTGCCAGCAGCTTAGAGGGAGGGGTAGGCAATCAGCACCAGCATTTT. Translation gives CASSLEGGVGNQHQHF.